This TCR beta chain was documented in a study of CD8+CD57+ T cells in acquired aplastic anemia. Across the whole study: DNA per sorted CD4+ or CD8+ sample ranged roughly 0.19 to 30 ug, averaging roughly 3.5 ug.

About this clonotype: What it binds is unknown.

Study-wide points: Patients were compared with controls for CD8+ Simpson's diversity, and no significant difference emerged. Shared by patients and controls, around 27 CD8+ CDR3s were abundant in patients.

Previously, flow cytometry had revealed CD8+CD57+ cell expansion in the patients chosen for sequencing. Template material for TCR beta VDJ and CDR3 profiling consisted of genomic DNA. TCRdb ran MiXCR on the reads and lists one entry per CDR3 protein. The profile shows approximately 100,000 distinct CDR3 sequences, around 68% of them singletons. This clonotype was sampled from a human donor with aplastic anemia. The sample consisted of sorted CD4+, CD8+, or CD8+CD57+ T cells (not recorded which) from PBMCs.

CDR3 nucleotides: TGTGCCAGCAGCTTAACAGGGGGGGATACCTACGAGCAGTACTTC. It translates to CASSLTGGDTYEQYF. This chain connects TRBV7-9 to TRBJ2-7; D may be TRBD1 (8 bases). The V gene lost 2 bases and the J gene lost 2 bases, with 13 bases spanning the gap. The CDR3 has 15 amino acids. The germline CDR1 and CDR2 sequences are SEHNR and FQNEAQ (reference sequence). Full variable domain (missing parts from reference TRBV7-9 and TRBJ2-7): DTGVSQNPRHKITKRGQNVTFRCDPISEHNRLYWYRQTLGQGPEFLTYFQNEAQLEKSRLLSDRFSAERPKGSFSTLEIQRTEQGDSAMYLCASSLTGGDTYEQYFGPGTRLTVT.